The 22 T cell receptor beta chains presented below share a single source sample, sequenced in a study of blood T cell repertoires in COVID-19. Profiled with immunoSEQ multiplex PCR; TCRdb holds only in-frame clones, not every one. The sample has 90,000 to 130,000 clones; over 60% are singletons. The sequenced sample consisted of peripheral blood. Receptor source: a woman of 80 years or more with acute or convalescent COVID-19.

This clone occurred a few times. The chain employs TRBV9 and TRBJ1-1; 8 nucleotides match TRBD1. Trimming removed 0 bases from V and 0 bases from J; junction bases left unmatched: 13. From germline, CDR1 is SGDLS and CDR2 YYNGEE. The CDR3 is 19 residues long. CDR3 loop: CASSVDVWTGRRVNTEAFF. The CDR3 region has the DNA TGTGCCAGCAGCGTAGATGTCTGGACAGGGAGAAGGGTGAACACTGAAGCTTTCTTT.

The CDR3, as DNA: TGTGCCAGCAGCCCCACCACGGTTGCGGGGCCCCAGCATTTT. This sequence encodes CASSPTTVAGPQHF. The genes are TRBV7-9 and TRBJ1-5; no clear D gene. Germline V lookup: CDR1 SEHNR, CDR2 FQNEAQ (reference sequence). V was cut by 5 bases and J by 9 bases, with 17 bases left in between. The CDR3 runs to 14 residues.

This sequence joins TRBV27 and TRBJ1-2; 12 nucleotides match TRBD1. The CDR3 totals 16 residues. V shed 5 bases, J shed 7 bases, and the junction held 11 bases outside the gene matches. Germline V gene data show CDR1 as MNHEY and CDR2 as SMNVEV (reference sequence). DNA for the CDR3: TGTGCCAGCAGTCCCGTGTCCGGGACAGGGGGCATTGGCTACACCTTC. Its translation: CASSPVSGTGGIGYTF.

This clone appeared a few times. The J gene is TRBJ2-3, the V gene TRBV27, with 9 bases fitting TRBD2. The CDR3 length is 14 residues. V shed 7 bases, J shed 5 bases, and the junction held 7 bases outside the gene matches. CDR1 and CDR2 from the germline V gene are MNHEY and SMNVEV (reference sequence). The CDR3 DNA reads TGTGCCAGCAAGGCGGGAGGGCCGGTAGATACGCAGTATTTT. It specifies CASKAGGPVDTQYF.

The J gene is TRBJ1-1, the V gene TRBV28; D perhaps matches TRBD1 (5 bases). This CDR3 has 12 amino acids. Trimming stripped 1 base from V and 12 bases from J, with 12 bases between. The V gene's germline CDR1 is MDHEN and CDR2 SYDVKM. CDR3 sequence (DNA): TGTGCCAGCAGTTTATCTTCAGGGTGGACTTTCTTT. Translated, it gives CASSLSSGWTFF.

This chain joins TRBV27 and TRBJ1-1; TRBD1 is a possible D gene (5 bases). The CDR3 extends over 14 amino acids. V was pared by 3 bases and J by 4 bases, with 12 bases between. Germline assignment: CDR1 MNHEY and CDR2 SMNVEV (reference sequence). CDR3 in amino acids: CASSFGGVATEAFF. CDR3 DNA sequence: TGTGCCAGCAGTTTTGGGGGGGTGGCCACTGAAGCTTTCTTT.

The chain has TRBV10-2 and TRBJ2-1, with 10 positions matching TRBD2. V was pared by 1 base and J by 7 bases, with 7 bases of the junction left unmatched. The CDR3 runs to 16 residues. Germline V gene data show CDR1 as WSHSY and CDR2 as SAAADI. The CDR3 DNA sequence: TGCGCCAGCAGTGAGTTCCTAGCGGGAGATGGAAATGAGCAGTTCTTC. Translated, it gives CASSEFLAGDGNEQFF.

CDR3 nucleotides: TGCGCCAGCAGCTTGGACAGCTCCTACAATGAGCAGTTCTTC. Amino acid sequence: CASSLDSSYNEQFF. V usage is TRBV5-1 and J usage is TRBJ2-1; D is unclear. V lost 0 bases and J lost 0, with 4 bases in between. This CDR3 contains 14 residues. The germline gives CDR1 SGHRS, CDR2 YFSETQ.

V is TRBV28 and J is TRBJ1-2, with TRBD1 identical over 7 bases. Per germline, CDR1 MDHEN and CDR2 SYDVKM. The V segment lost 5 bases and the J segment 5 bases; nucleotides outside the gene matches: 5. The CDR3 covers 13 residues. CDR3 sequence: CASSPTGMYGYTF. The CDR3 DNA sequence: TGTGCCAGCAGTCCGACAGGGATGTATGGCTACACCTTC.

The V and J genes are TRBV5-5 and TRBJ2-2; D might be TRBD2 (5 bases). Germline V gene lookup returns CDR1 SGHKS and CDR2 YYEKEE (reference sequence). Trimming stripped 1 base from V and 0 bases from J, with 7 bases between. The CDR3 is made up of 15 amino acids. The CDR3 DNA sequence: TGTGCCAGCAGCTTGCAACTAGCGAACACCGGGGAGCTGTTTTTT. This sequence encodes CASSLQLANTGELFF.

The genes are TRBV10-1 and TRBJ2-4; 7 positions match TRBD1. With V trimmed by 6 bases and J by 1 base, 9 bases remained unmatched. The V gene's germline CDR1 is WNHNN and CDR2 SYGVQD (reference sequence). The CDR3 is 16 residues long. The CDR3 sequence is CASRPDRDGAKNIQYF. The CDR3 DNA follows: TGCGCCAGCAGACCCGACAGGGACGGGGCCAAAAACATTCAGTACTTC.

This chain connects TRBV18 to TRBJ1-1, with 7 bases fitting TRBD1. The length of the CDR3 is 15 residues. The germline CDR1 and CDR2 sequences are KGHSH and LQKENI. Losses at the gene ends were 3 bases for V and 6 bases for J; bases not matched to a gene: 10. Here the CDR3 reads CASSPTRGPNAEAFF. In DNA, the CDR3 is TGTGCCAGCTCACCTACGAGGGGGCCCAATGCTGAAGCTTTCTTT.

In DNA form, the CDR3 reads TGTGCCAGCAGCTTATTTGTGGGGCATAACACCGGGGAGCTGTTTTTT. Encoded protein: CASSLFVGHNTGELFF. The chain has TRBV7-2 and TRBJ2-2; a weak D match, TRBD1 (5 bases). Between the trimmed V and J ends, which lost 2 bases and 2 bases, there was a span of 12 bases. The CDR3 length is 16 residues. Germline assignment: CDR1 SGHTA and CDR2 FQGNSA.

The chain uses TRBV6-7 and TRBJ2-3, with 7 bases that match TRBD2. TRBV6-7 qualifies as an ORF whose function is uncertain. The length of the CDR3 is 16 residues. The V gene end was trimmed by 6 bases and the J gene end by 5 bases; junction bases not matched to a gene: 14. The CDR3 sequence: CASRSNGGGFGDTQYF. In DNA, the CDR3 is TGTGCCAGCAGGTCCAACGGGGGAGGGTTTGGAGATACGCAGTATTTT.

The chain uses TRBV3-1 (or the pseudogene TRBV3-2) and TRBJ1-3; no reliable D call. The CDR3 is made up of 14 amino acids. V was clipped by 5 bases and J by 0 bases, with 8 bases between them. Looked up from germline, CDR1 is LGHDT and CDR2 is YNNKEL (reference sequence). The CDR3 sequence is CASSLQSSGNTIYF. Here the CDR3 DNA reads TGTGCCAGCAGCTTACAGAGCTCTGGAAACACCATATATTTT.

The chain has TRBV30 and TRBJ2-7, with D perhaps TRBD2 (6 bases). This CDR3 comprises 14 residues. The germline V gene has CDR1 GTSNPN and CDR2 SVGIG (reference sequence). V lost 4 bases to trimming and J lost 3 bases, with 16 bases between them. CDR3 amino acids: CAWKRGGLSYEQYF. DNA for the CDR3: TGTGCCTGGAAACGGGGAGGTCTCAGCTACGAGCAGTACTTC.

CDR3 in amino acids: CASSQEVRQGDNQPQHF. The CDR3 nucleotides are TGTGCCAGCAGCCAAGAGGTTCGCCAGGGCGACAATCAGCCCCAGCATTTT. The rearrangement uses TRBV4-2 and TRBJ1-5; TRBD1 is a possible D gene (5 bases). This CDR3 has 17 amino acids. Germline CDR1 is LGHNA and CDR2 is YNFKEQ. Trimming pared 0 bases from V and 3 bases from J, leaving 15 bases between.

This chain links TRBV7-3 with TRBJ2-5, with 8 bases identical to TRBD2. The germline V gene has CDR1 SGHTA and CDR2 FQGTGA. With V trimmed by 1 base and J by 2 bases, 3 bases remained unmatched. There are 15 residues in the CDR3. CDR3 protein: CASSLNGGAQETQYF. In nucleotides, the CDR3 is TGTGCCAGCAGCTTAAACGGGGGGGCACAAGAGACCCAGTACTTC. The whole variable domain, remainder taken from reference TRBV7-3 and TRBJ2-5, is GAGVSQTPSNKVTEKGKYVELRCDPISGHTALYWYRQSLGQGPEFLIYFQGTGAADDSGLPNDRFFAVRPEGSVSTLKIQRTERGDSAVYLCASSLNGGAQETQYFGPGTRLLVL.

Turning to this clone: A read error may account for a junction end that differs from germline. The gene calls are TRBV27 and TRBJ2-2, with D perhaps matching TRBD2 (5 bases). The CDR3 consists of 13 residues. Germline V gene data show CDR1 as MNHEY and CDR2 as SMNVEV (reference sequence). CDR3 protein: CANSLSGMGELFF. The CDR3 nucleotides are TGTGCCAACAGTTTATCCGGGATGGGGGAGCTGTTTTTT.

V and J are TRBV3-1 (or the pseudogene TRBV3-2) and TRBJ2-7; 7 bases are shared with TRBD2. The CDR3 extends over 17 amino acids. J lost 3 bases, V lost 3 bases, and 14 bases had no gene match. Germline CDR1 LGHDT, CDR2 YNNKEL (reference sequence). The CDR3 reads CASSQDTSAGDGYEQYF. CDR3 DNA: TGTGCCAGCAGCCAGGATACTAGCGCTGGTGACGGCTACGAGCAGTACTTC.

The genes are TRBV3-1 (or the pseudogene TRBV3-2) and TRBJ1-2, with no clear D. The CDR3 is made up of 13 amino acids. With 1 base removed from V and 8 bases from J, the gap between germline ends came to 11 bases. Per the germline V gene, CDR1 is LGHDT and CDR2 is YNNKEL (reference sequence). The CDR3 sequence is CASSQVQERGYTF. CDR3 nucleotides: TGTGCCAGCAGCCAAGTGCAGGAGCGGGGCTACACCTTC.

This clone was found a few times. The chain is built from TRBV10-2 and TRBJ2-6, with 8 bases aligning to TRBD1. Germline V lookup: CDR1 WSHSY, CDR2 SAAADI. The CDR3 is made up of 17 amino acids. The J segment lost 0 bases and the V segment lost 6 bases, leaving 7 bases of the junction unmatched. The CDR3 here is CASRQGADLSGANVLTF. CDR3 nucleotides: TGCGCCAGCAGGCAGGGGGCGGATCTCTCTGGGGCCAACGTCCTGACTTTC.